This T cell receptor (beta chain) was sequenced during a study of blood T cell repertoires in COVID-19. The count of this clone is one. The CDR3 runs to 14 residues. The V gene lost 4 bases and the J gene lost 6 bases, with 15 bases spanning the gap. In germline, CDR1 is SGHAT, CDR2 FQNNGV. The assay was immunoSEQ multiplex PCR, and TCRdb's table has in-frame clones only and misses some. The sample includes fewer than 130,000 clones, less than 85% of them seen just once. Sequenced: peripheral blood. The source is an elderly woman with acute or convalescent COVID-19. This rearrangement joins TRBV11-2 to TRBJ1-2, with D tentatively TRBD1 (5 bases). The CDR3 protein is CASSSSQGLNGYTF. CDR3 DNA sequence: TGTGCCAGCAGCTCATCCCAGGGATTGAATGGCTACACCTTC.